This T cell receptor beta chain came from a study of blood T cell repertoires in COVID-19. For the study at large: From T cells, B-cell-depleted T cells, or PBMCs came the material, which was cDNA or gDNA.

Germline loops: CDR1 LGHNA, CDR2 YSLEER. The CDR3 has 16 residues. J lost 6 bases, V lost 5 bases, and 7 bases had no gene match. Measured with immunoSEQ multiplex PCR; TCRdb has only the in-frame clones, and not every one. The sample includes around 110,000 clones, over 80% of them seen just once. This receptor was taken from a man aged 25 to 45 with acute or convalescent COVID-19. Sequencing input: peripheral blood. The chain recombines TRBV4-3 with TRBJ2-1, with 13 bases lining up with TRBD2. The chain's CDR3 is CASSTRTSGGVNEQFF. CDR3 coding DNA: TGCGCCAGCAGCACCCGAACTAGCGGGGGGGTCAATGAGCAGTTCTTC.